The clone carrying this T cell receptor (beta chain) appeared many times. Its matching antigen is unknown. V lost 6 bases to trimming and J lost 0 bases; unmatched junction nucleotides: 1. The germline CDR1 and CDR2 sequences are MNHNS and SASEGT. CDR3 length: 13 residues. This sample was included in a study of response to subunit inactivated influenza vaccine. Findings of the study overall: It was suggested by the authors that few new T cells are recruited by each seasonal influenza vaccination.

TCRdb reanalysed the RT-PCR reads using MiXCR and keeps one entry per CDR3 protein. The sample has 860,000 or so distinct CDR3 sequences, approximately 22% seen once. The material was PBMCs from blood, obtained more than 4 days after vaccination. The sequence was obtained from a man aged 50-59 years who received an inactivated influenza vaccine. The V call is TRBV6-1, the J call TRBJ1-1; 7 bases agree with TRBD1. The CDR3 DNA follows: TGTGCCAGCAGGACAGGGATGAACACTGAAGCTTTCTTT. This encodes CASRTGMNTEAFF.